This T cell receptor (beta chain) was retrieved from a study of breast tumors, draining lymph nodes, adjacent tissues (dated by TCRdb to about 2016). Turning to the overall study: The study compared TCR beta repertoires across tumor, adjacent nontumor tissue and axillary lymph nodes from breast cancer patients. In human breast cancer, the study set out to assess how tumor, surrounding tissue and draining lymph node repertoires relate to one another and whether T cells might be exchanged between them.

A word on this clonotype: There is no known antigen for this receptor. The final CDR3 position lacks the conserved phenylalanine or tryptophan, pointing to a likely read error. The DNA is omitted, as the CDR3 cannot be located on it reliably, and the CDR3 follows TCRdb's listing.

The CDR3 adds up to 11 amino acids, both ends counted. CDR1 SGHRS and CDR2 YFSETQ were looked up in the germline V gene. Lymph node samples were obtained from the axillary draining lymph nodes of breast cancer patients. General findings and caveats noted by the study authors: A scenario in which most tumor T cells derive from the lymph node and then expand within tumor tissue was judged to be consistent with the data. The conclusion that tumor T cells originate in lymph nodes was presented as consistent with a hypothesis rather than as directly demonstrated. Tumor T-cell repertoires showed less diversity than lymph node repertoires and more diversity than nontumor tissue repertoires, and tumor T-cell repertoires showed preferential V and J gene usage. The similarity between tumor and nontumor tissue repertoires was significantly greater in luminal-like breast cancer than in basal-like breast cancer.

The reads were generated on an Illumina HiSeq 2000. Multiplex PCR amplification was used to build the TCR beta chain libraries. The amplified TCR beta chain products were analyzed by high-throughput sequencing. TCRdb passed the public sequencing reads through fastp at Q25 and MiXCR, retaining productive beta sequences. Entries that share a CDR3 protein sequence are merged under the most common genes and DNA. The sample table records 200,000 to 250,000 distinct CDR3 sequences; under 40% of these occur just once. The leading ten clones occupy approximately 3.3% of the sample. The source of this sequence is a female donor with breast cancer. Some clones in this sample may be carry-over from other donors' samples. Sequenced input: axillary lymph node tissue. The chain is encoded by TRBV5-1 joined to TRBJ1-2; the table calls TRBD1, which could not be checked here. CDR3 loop: CASSLVPGQGA.